The TCR beta chain under discussion was sequenced for a study of blood T cell repertoires in COVID-19. About the study: Sources were T cells, B-cell-depleted T cells, or PBMCs; the material itself was cDNA or gDNA.

The CDR3 runs to 15 residues. Germline V gene data show CDR1 as SGDLS and CDR2 as YYNGEE. The V gene end was trimmed by 2 bases and the J gene end by 4 bases; junction bases not matched to a gene: 6. Method: immunoSEQ multiplex PCR; TCRdb's copy keeps in-frame clones and lacks some. Of about 270,000 clones listed, about 85% are singletons. The chain carries TRBV9 and TRBJ1-1; 9 nucleotides agree with TRBD1. Sequencing was done on a sample of PBMCs or T cells enriched from blood (not recorded which). This sequence originates from a woman aged 45-60 years who had recovered from COVID-19. The CDR3 reads CASSVSTGGGTEAFF. The CDR3 nucleotides read TGTGCCAGCAGCGTCTCCACAGGGGGCGGCACTGAAGCTTTCTTT.